These T cell receptor beta chains were read from a single sample in a study of CXCR3-negative and CXCR3-positive naive CD8 T cells. TCRdb re-called the 5' RACE reads and gives one entry per CDR3 protein, without DNA. The sample includes about 98,000 distinct CDR3 sequences. Source material: naive CXCR3+ CD8+ T cells from blood. The origin of the receptors is a human donor in good health. Some clones in this sample may be carry-over from other donors' samples. Each CDR3 is given with its conserved first and last residue. Fields, in order: V gene, J gene, CDR3 protein.

TRBV7-2	TRBJ2-2	CASSTPGLAAGELFF
TRBV29-1	TRBJ2-1	CSVGPSGDEQFF
TRBV7-9	TRBJ2-3	CASSWTSGEADTQYF
TRBV7-9	TRBJ2-1	CASSIGRGSPGEQFF
TRBV28	TRBJ2-7	CASSWLAFSYEQYF
TRBV9	TRBJ2-3	CASSVLSGSSTDTQYF
TRBV7-9	TRBJ2-7	CASSPPGEQYF
TRBV24-1	TRBJ2-6	CATSDSPNRGPGANVLTF
TRBV7-8	TRBJ2-3	CASSSGGPGTDTQYF
TRBV7-8	TRBJ2-3	CASSSRQDTQYF
TRBV5-1	TRBJ2-1	CASSLALAGGPYNEQFF
TRBV3-1	TRBJ1-2	CASSQGPVSFNYGYTF
TRBV19	TRBJ2-5	CASAPAGEETQYF
TRBV29-1	TRBJ1-2	CSVVDVLRGHGYTF
TRBV28	TRBJ2-7	CASSPLFSRANEQYF
TRBV28	TRBJ1-5	CASSFGTGGGQPQHF
TRBV5-5	TRBJ2-2	CASSFLAGEDTGELFF
TRBV12-3/TRBV12-4	TRBJ2-7	CASRRAGAWEEQYF
TRBV29-1	TRBJ1-2	CSVWTKRNYGYTF
TRBV6-2/TRBV6-3	TRBJ1-1	CASSYVLDRGLLNTEAFF
TRBV6-2/TRBV6-3	TRBJ2-7	CASSPGTVMLGYEQYF
TRBV4-3	TRBJ1-6	CASSHGTGGNSPLHF
TRBV20-1	TRBJ2-1	CSAPTSGGPRRGYEQFF
TRBV27	TRBJ2-2	CASPRWDTGELFF
TRBV4-1	TRBJ1-4	CASSTPTDGSEKLFF
TRBV3-1	TRBJ2-7	CASSTMTYEQYF
TRBV20-1	TRBJ1-5	CSARGDRGSNQPQHF
TRBV6-6	TRBJ2-1	CASRWEETYNEQFF
TRBV18	TRBJ2-5	CASSPPGAEETQYF
TRBV28	TRBJ2-2	CASSWGPRELFF
TRBV29-1	TRBJ2-1	CSVEDYLVEPGSDYNEQFF
TRBV9	TRBJ2-4	CASSPQGLEDIQYF
TRBV4-1	TRBJ2-5	CASSQDPQPPYQETQYF
TRBV4-1	TRBJ2-1	CASSPNNEQFF
TRBV7-2	TRBJ2-7	CASLVGAGGPYEQYF
TRBV7-9	TRBJ2-7	CASSLDFEQYF
TRBV28	TRBJ1-4	CASSLVSATNEKLFF
TRBV13	TRBJ2-1	CASSPAGGPYEQFF
TRBV28	TRBJ2-7	CASSLEGNYEQYF
TRBV5-1	TRBJ2-1	CASSSSGTPYNEQFF
TRBV27	TRBJ2-1	CASTKDGSYNEQFF
TRBV12-3/TRBV12-4	TRBJ2-5	CASSYETSAETQYF
TRBV28	TRBJ1-1	CASSLGGRTEAFF
TRBV29-1	TRBJ2-2	CSVEPPNTGELFF
TRBV6-2/TRBV6-3	TRBJ2-1	CASSYEGRGYNEQFF
TRBV7-9	TRBJ2-1	CASSLSSGSTLNEQFF
TRBV28	TRBJ2-1	CASSFDSYLGNNEQFF
TRBV2	TRBJ2-4	CASRTLEGPTQYF
TRBV12-3/TRBV12-4	TRBJ1-2	CASSKGTELPYGYTF
TRBV2	TRBJ2-3	CASSEAGLAGVTDTQYF
TRBV19	TRBJ2-7	CASSISMGQKQYEQYF
TRBV7-9	TRBJ2-2	CASSPPSRDTGELFF
TRBV9	TRBJ1-3	CASSESQQGFGGNTIYF
TRBV20-1	TRBJ1-2	CSARAVGAVDGYTF
TRBV10-3	TRBJ2-1	CAISAESDYNEQFF
TRBV5-5	TRBJ2-7	CASSPWDTSYEQYF
TRBV6-1	TRBJ2-1	CASSEALFLVSDEQFF
TRBV19	TRBJ2-7	CASKDRGGSYEQYF